This TCR beta chain came from a study of blood T cell repertoires in COVID-19. Study at large: PBMCs, B-cell-depleted T cells, or T cells were the source of the cDNA or gDNA that made up the material.

Sequenced by immunoSEQ multiplex PCR; TCRdb stores in-frame clones only, minus some. The sample shows around 250,000 clones, roughly 85% of them seen only once. Germline CDR1 is SGHRS and CDR2 is YFSETQ. V lost 3 bases, J lost 1 base, and 7 bases lay in between. This CDR3 comprises 13 residues. The sequencing sample was made of peripheral blood. The V gene is TRBV5-1, the J gene TRBJ1-2, with D unresolved. The clonotype comes from a man aged 50-59 years with active or convalescent COVID-19. Written as DNA, the CDR3 is TGCGCCAGCAGCTCCGAGAATAACTATGGCTACACCTTC. This sequence encodes CASSSENNYGYTF.